This passage covers 20 T cell receptor beta chains from one sample sequenced in a study of CD8+ T cells in alopecia areata. Extracted from the samples, RNA was reverse transcribed into cDNA to serve as the sequencing template. Measured with immunoSEQ multiplex PCR; TCRdb has only the in-frame clones, and not every one. Of 95,000 to 110,000 clones in the sample, around 60% were seen once. Sequencing was done on a sample of CD4+ T cells sorted from blood. The receptors were gathered from a human donor in good health.

The rearrangement uses TRBV7-2 and TRBJ2-7; 9 bases line up with TRBD1. The CDR3 has 15 residues. The junction had 8 bases not matched to a gene; V was cut back by 5 bases and J by 3 bases. The germline V gene encodes CDR1 SGHTA and CDR2 FQGNSA. The CDR3 spells CASSTGTGKVYEQYF. For the CDR3, the DNA is TGTGCCAGCAGCACAGGGACAGGGAAGGTCTACGAGCAGTACTTC. Variable domain in full (rest from reference TRBV7-2 and TRBJ2-7): GAGVSQSPSNKVTEKGKDVELRCDPISGHTALYWYRQSLGQGLEFLIYFQGNSAPDKSGLPSDRFSAERTGGSVSTLTIQRTQQEDSAVYLCASSTGTGKVYEQYFGPGTRLTVT.

This chain connects TRBV30 to TRBJ2-5; D unresolved. V dropped 4 bases and J dropped 4 bases, with 13 bases sitting between them. The CDR3 is 13 amino acids. The germline V gene encodes CDR1 GTSNPN and CDR2 SVGIG (reference sequence). CDR3 sequence: CAWKVRSGETQYF. The DNA of the CDR3 is TGTGCCTGGAAGGTCAGGTCCGGAGAGACCCAGTACTTC.

The chain recombines TRBV30 with TRBJ1-2; D gene unclear. The V end lost 3 bases, the J end lost 8 bases, and 19 bases lay between the germline ends. The CDR3 covers 14 residues. The germline V gene encodes CDR1 GTSNPN and CDR2 SVGIG (reference sequence). The CDR3: CAWRSSGLARGYTF. As DNA, the CDR3 is TGTGCCTGGAGATCATCTGGGTTAGCTCGGGGCTACACCTTC.

The genes are TRBV7-2 and TRBJ2-3; possibly TRBD2 for D (7 bases). Germline assignment: CDR1 SGHTA and CDR2 FQGNSA. The CDR3 has 15 amino acids. Deletions cut 5 bases from V and 6 bases from J, with 18 bases between. CDR3 amino acids: CASSLGGGRGDTQYF. Here the CDR3 DNA reads TGTGCCAGCAGCCTCGGCGGGGGCCGCGGGGATACGCAGTATTTT. The complete variable domain, with remaining parts taken from reference TRBV7-2 and TRBJ2-3, reads GAGVSQSPSNKVTEKGKDVELRCDPISGHTALYWYRQSLGQGLEFLIYFQGNSAPDKSGLPSDRFSAERTGGSVSTLTIQRTQQEDSAVYLCASSLGGGRGDTQYFGPGTRLTVL.

The rearrangement uses TRBV29-1 and TRBJ2-1; D call uncertain. Germline values: CDR1 SQVTM, CDR2 ANQGSEA. V was cut by 7 bases and J by 9 bases, with 10 bases left in between. This CDR3 is built from 10 residues. CDR3 in DNA: TGCAGCGCTAGGGATTCTGAGCAGTTCTTC. Amino acid sequence: CSARDSEQFF.

This clone has more than one count but fewer than ten. This sequence joins TRBV29-1 and TRBJ2-4; 9 nucleotides align to TRBD1. This CDR3 region has 15 residues. V lost 4 bases to trimming and J lost 1 base; unmatched junction nucleotides: 5. Per the germline V gene, CDR1 is SQVTM and CDR2 is ANQGSEA. The CDR3 region has the DNA TGCAGCGTTGGGGGACAGGGCCGGGCCAAAAACATTCAGTACTTC. Translating gives CSVGGQGRAKNIQYF. The variable domain in full, completed from reference TRBV29-1 and TRBJ2-4, reads SAVISQKPSRDICQRGTSLTIQCQVDSQVTMMFWYRQQPGQSLTLIATANQGSEATYESGFVIDKFPISRPNLTFSTLTVSNMSPEDSSIYLCSVGGQGRAKNIQYFGAGTRLSVL.

This clone was observed a handful of times. The chain couples TRBV2 to TRBJ2-2, with D perhaps matching TRBD1 or TRBD2 (7 bases each). CDR3 size: 15 residues. V lost 7 bases to trimming and J lost 5 bases, with 17 bases between them. Germline V CDR1 and CDR2: SNHLY, FYNNEI. The CDR3 nucleotides are TGTGCCAGCACCGTCCTCAGGGGGGGTACCGGGGAGCTGTTTTTT. This encodes CASTVLRGGTGELFF.

In nucleotides, the CDR3 is TGTGCCTCTGGGACAGGGGACCCCTCATCCTACGAGCAGTACTTC. It is translated as CASGTGDPSSYEQYF. This sequence joins TRBV7-9 and TRBJ2-7; TRBD1 agrees at 10 bases. This CDR3 contains 15 residues. With 11 bases clipped from V and 1 base from J, the junction kept 11 bases outside the gene matches. The germline gives CDR1 SEHNR, CDR2 FQNEAQ (reference sequence).

The V gene is TRBV6-6, the J gene TRBJ2-7, with a possible D match to TRBD2 (6 bases). Germline V lookup: CDR1 MNHNY, CDR2 SVGAGI (reference sequence). The V gene lost 7 bases and the J gene lost 4 bases, with 20 bases spanning the gap. This CDR3 comprises 15 residues. CDR3 residues: CASTNPSRGDYEQYF. The CDR3 coding sequence is TGTGCCAGCACTAACCCGTCGCGGGGTGATTACGAGCAGTACTTC.

For this clone: Other DNA sequences of this sample code for an identical CDR3. V and J are TRBV30 and TRBJ1-2; TRBD1 might be the D (6 bases). The CDR3 is 13 residues long. Trimming left V 0 bases short and J 5 bases short, with 10 bases between. Germline V gene lookup returns CDR1 GTSNPN and CDR2 SVGIG (reference sequence). The CDR3 bases are TGTGCCTGGAGTGTACTAGGGGGGTATGGCTACACCTTC. Translating it yields CAWSVLGGYGYTF.

The V and J genes are TRBV30 and TRBJ1-2; unclear D gene. The germline V gene has CDR1 GTSNPN and CDR2 SVGIG (reference sequence). The ends were cut back, 1 base at V and 5 bases at J, with 20 bases in the middle. The CDR3 is made up of 16 amino acids. The CDR3 DNA sequence: TGTGCCTGGAGTGAGGCTGCACAGCCGCTTTTTTATGGCTACACCTTC. Amino acids: CAWSEAAQPLFYGYTF.

The sample holds one count of this clone. The genes are TRBV7-2 and TRBJ1-6; possibly TRBD1 for D (6 bases). Germline V gene data show CDR1 as SGHTA and CDR2 as FQGNSA. V was pared by 5 bases and J by 0 bases, with 11 bases between. This CDR3 is 16 amino acids long. For the CDR3, the DNA is TGTGCCAGCAGCAGGCTACAGGGCTCCTATAATTCACCCCTCCACTTT. It translates to CASSRLQGSYNSPLHF.

The chain employs TRBV9 and TRBJ2-2; 7 bases line up with TRBD2. This CDR3 has 16 residues. Germline trimming cut 3 bases from V and 6 bases from J; bases unmatched to any gene: 11. Germline lookup yields CDR1 SGDLS and CDR2 YYNGEE. As DNA, the CDR3 is TGTGCCAGCAGCGAGCGGGACGCAAACAGACCCGGGGAGCTGTTTTTT. Translated: CASSERDANRPGELFF.

The chain recombines TRBV27 with TRBJ2-1; 8 bases map to TRBD1. The ends lost 6 bases at V and 12 bases at J; junction bases unmatched: 7. Germline CDR1 and CDR2: MNHEY and SMNVEV (reference sequence). The CDR3 runs to 12 residues. CDR3 sequence: CASSDRQGWQFF. The CDR3 DNA reads TGTGCCAGCAGCGACCGACAGGGGTGGCAGTTCTTC.

In its sample, this clone was seen once. The genes are TRBV6-5 and TRBJ2-7; D assignment may be TRBD1 or TRBD2 (5 bases each). Germline lookup yields CDR1 MNHEY and CDR2 SVGAGI. The CDR3 consists of 14 residues. V was pared by 6 bases and J by 2 bases, with 14 bases between. The CDR3 spells CASSLGRGAYEQYF. The CDR3 DNA reads TGTGCCAGCAGCCTCGGACGGGGCGCCTACGAGCAGTACTTC.

The V gene is TRBV29-1, the J gene TRBJ2-1; the match to TRBD2 covers 9 bases. The CDR3 has 14 amino acids. Unmatched junction bases numbered 6, after V lost 5 bases and J lost 4 bases. From germline, CDR1 is SQVTM and CDR2 ANQGSEA. Here the CDR3 reads CSVSQRGEYNEQFF. The CDR3 DNA sequence: TGCAGCGTTTCCCAGCGGGGGGAATACAATGAGCAGTTCTTC.

The table lists this clone with a few counts. The gene calls are TRBV7-2 and TRBJ2-5; D possibly corresponds to TRBD2 (6 bases). V lost 3 bases and J 2 bases, leaving 10 bases between the germline ends. The CDR3 sequence is 14 residues long. CDR1 and CDR2 (germline): SGHTA, FQGNSA. The CDR3 DNA is TGTGCCAGCAGCTTCTCCGGACTACAAGAGACCCAGTACTTC. Its protein product is CASSFSGLQETQYF.

The CDR3 protein is CASSSLGVEGGYTF. The CDR3, as DNA: TGTGCCAGCAGTTCCCTGGGAGTCGAGGGTGGCTACACCTTC. The chain couples TRBV6-5 to TRBJ1-2; the D is unclear. The CDR3 covers 14 residues. Looked up from germline, CDR1 is MNHEY and CDR2 is SVGAGI. V lost 4 bases, J lost 7 bases, and 16 bases lay in between.

The sample holds a few counts of this clone. The chain recombines TRBV7-9 with TRBJ1-1; 8 bases are a match to TRBD1. CDR3 length: 17 amino acids. The J segment lost 0 bases and the V segment lost 5 bases, leaving 11 bases of the junction unmatched. Germline V gene sequence: CDR1 SEHNR, CDR2 FQNEAQ (reference sequence). The CDR3, as DNA: TGTGCCAGCAGCGGACGGACAGGGTTCAATATGAACACTGAAGCTTTCTTT. Translating gives CASSGRTGFNMNTEAFF.

The CDR3 bases are TGCAGCGACAGTACAGGGGTCGCTGGCTCCTACAATGAGCAGTTCTTC. It specifies CSDSTGVAGSYNEQFF. The gene calls are TRBV29-1 and TRBJ2-1, with 7 bases fitting TRBD1. The CDR3 length is 16 residues. The trim removed 7 bases at V and 0 bases at J, leaving 12 bases unmatched. Per germline, CDR1 SQVTM and CDR2 ANQGSEA.